This T cell receptor (beta chain) stems from a study of TIL therapy for anti-PD-1-resistant metastatic lung cancer. Germline CDR1 and CDR2: SGHNT and YYREEE (reference sequence). This CDR3 contains 13 residues. Trimming cost V 1 base and J 2 bases, with 4 bases left between them. The libraries were made with immunoSEQ v3. The protocol was immunoSEQ multiplex PCR, while the TCRdb copy is restricted to in-frame clones and leaves out a portion. The table lists about 50,000 clones, 70% to 85% of them singletons. Time point denoted: pre-treatment sample, taken before nivolumab and TIL therapy. Pleural nodules or supraclavicular lymph nodes made up most of the excised metastases sampled.

This TCR was recovered from a person between 25 and 80 years old with non-small cell lung cancer. The sample consisted of tumor tissue, taken at baseline. This chain uses TRBV5-4 with TRBJ1-3; D is ambiguous. The CDR3 coding sequence is TGTGCCAGCAGCTTGTTTGCTGGAAACACCATATATTTT. Its translation is CASSLFAGNTIYF.